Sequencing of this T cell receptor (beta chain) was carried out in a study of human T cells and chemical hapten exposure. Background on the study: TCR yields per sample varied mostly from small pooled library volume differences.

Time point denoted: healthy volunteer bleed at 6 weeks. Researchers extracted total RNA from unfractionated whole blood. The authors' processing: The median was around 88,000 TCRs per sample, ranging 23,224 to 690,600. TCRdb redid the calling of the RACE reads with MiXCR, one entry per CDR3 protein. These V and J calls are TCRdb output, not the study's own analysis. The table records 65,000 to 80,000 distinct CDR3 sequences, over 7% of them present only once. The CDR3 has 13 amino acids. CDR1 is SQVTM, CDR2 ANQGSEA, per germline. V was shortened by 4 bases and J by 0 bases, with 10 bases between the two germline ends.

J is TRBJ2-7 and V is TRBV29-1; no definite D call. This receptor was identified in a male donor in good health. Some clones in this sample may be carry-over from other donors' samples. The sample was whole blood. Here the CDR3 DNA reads TGCAGCGTTGTGCGGCTGAACTCCTACGAGCAGTACTTC. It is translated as CSVVRLNSYEQYF.